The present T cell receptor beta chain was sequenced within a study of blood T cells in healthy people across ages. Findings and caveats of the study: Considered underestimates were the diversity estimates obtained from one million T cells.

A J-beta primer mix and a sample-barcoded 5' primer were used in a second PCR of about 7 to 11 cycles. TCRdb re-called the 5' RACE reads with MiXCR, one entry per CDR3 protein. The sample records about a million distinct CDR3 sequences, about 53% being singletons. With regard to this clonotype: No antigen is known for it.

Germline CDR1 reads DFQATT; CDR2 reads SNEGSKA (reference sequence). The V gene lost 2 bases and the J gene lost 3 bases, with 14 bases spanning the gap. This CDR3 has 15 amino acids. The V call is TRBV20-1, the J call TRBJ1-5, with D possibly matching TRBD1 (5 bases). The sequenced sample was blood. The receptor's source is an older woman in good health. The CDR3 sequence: CSARMGTYPNQPQHF. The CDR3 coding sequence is TGCAGTGCTAGAATGGGGACGTACCCCAATCAGCCCCAGCATTTT.